The 29 T cell receptor beta chains reported below all come from one sample, sequenced in a study of blood T cells in healthy people across ages. Alongside a J-beta primer mix, a sample-barcoded 5' primer served in a second PCR lasting roughly 6 to 11 cycles. TCRdb passed the 5' RACE reads through MiXCR, listing each CDR3 protein once. Of under 800,000 distinct CDR3 sequences detected, roughly 43% appear once; the ten largest clones hold around a fifth. Sequencing was performed on blood. Every receptor here comes from a woman aged 55-69 years in good health.

The chain is built from TRBV10-2 and TRBJ2-4; 7 bases fit TRBD1. Germline V gene sequence: CDR1 WSHSY, CDR2 SAAADI. Trimming cost V 6 bases and J 8 bases; bases outside gene matches: 4. The CDR3 is 12 amino acids. CDR3 sequence (DNA): TGCGCCAGCAGCGGGGACAGCTACATTCAGTACTTC. Protein: CASSGDSYIQYF.

This clonotype has just a few counts. The V call is TRBV4-2, the J call TRBJ2-5, with 7 bases fitting TRBD2. V lost 4 bases to trimming and J lost 4 bases; unmatched junction nucleotides: 9. From germline, CDR1 is LGHNA and CDR2 YNFKEQ. This CDR3 is built from 15 residues. The CDR3 region is CASSPENTGGETQYF. DNA for the CDR3: TGTGCCAGCAGCCCGGAAAATACGGGGGGAGAGACCCAGTACTTC.

In the case of this clonotype: A read error may account for a junction end that differs from germline. V usage is TRBV29-1 and J usage is TRBJ2-7, with 7 nucleotides matching TRBD2. This CDR3 has 12 residues. In germline, CDR1 is SQVTM, CDR2 ANQGSEA. The CDR3 sequence is CSAGYGDYGQYF. CDR3 DNA: TGCAGCGCCGGCTACGGGGACTACGGGCAGTACTTC.

The chain couples TRBV6-2 or TRBV6-3 to TRBJ2-7; TRBD2 might be the D (5 bases). Germline CDR1 and CDR2: MNHEY and SVGEGT. The CDR3 consists of 15 residues. V lost 8 bases and J lost 7, with 24 bases in between. The CDR3 region is CASFPGGLAIDEQYF. DNA of the CDR3: TGTGCCAGCTTCCCTGGCGGCCTAGCAATCGATGAGCAGTACTTC.

For this clonotype: A much larger clonotype is one base distant, so this may be a read error. The chain carries TRBV7-3 and TRBJ2-4; D perhaps matches TRBD1 (7 bases). The J call may be mistaken, given a closer DNA end match to TRBJ2-5. CDR3 length: 16 amino acids. Germline V lookup: CDR1 SGHTA, CDR2 FQGTGA. The CDR3 DNA sequence: TGTGCCAGCAGCTTATTCGGCAGGGGGAGGCGAGAGACCCAGTACTTC. Amino acid sequence: CASSLFGRGRRETQYF.

The chain employs TRBV5-1 and TRBJ1-5, with a possible D match to TRBD1 (6 bases). Germline CDR1 reads SGHRS; CDR2 reads YFSETQ. The ends were cut back, 5 bases at V and 3 bases at J, with 12 bases in the middle. This CDR3 is built from 14 residues. Here the CDR3 reads CASSQGSPNQPQHF. The CDR3 region has the DNA TGCGCCAGCAGTCAGGGGTCCCCCAATCAGCCCCAGCATTTT.

The rearrangement uses TRBV4-2 and TRBJ2-7; TRBD1 or TRBD2 may be the D gene (7 bases each). This CDR3 contains 15 residues. Germline V gene lookup returns CDR1 LGHNA and CDR2 YNFKEQ. The V end lost 4 bases, the J end lost 4 bases, and 17 bases lay between the germline ends. The CDR3 is CASSPSGGANYEQYF. The CDR3, as DNA: TGTGCCAGCAGCCCATCAGGGGGGGCTAATTACGAGCAGTACTTC.

A few counts support this clonotype. The chain's CDR3 is CASKDGLETQYF. The CDR3 DNA reads as TGTGCCAGCAAGGACGGGCTGGAGACCCAGTACTTC. The V call is TRBV2, the J call TRBJ2-5; D not resolved. V lost 7 bases and J lost 5, with 11 bases in between. Germline V gene data show CDR1 as SNHLY and CDR2 as FYNNEI. The CDR3 consists of 12 residues.

The gene calls are TRBV27 and TRBJ1-5, with no clear D. The CDR3 contains 14 residues. V was cut by 5 bases and J by 1 base, with 9 bases left in between. CDR1 and CDR2 from the germline V gene are MNHEY and SMNVEV (reference sequence). The DNA for the CDR3 is TGTGCCAGCAGTGGGGTAATCAGCAATCAGCCCCAGCATTTT. Translation: CASSGVISNQPQHF.

There are a few counts of this clonotype. J is TRBJ2-5 and V is TRBV27; 12 positions agree with TRBD2. Germline-derived CDR1 and CDR2 are MNHEY and SMNVEV (reference sequence). This CDR3 has 17 amino acids. V lost 2 bases to trimming and J lost 5 bases; unmatched junction nucleotides: 9. CDR3 coding DNA: TGTGCCAGCAGTTTAAGGGCCCCGACTAGCGGGAGTGAGACCCAGTACTTC. This translates into CASSLRAPTSGSETQYF.

This clonotype was seen a few times. V usage is TRBV29-1 and J usage is TRBJ1-4, with no clear D. Trimming took off 5 bases at V and 11 bases at J, with 12 bases between the two ends. Germline values: CDR1 SQVTM, CDR2 ANQGSEA. The CDR3 is made up of 11 amino acids. CDR3 coding DNA: TGCAGCGTTCAAAGGGCCGAGAAACTGTTTTTT. It yields the protein CSVQRAEKLFF.

CDR3: CASSYGYTGELFF. CDR3 nucleotide sequence: TGTGCCAGCAGTTATGGGTACACCGGGGAGCTGTTTTTT. This chain joins TRBV6-5 and TRBJ2-2; D is unclear. V gave up 3 bases and J gave up 3 bases, with 5 bases separating them. This CDR3 comprises 13 residues. Germline CDR1 MNHEY, CDR2 SVGAGI.

This clonotype has more than one count but fewer than ten. V gene TRBV13 combines with J gene TRBJ1-4; TRBD1 might be the D (5 bases). The V and J ends lost 6 bases and 4 bases respectively, with 12 bases between them. Per the germline V gene, CDR1 is PRHDT and CDR2 is FYEKMQ (reference sequence). This CDR3 comprises 14 residues. The CDR3 bases are TGTGCCAGCAGTCAAGGCGACAGTAATGAAAAACTGTTTTTT. It yields the protein CASSQGDSNEKLFF. The full variable domain, its missing parts supplied by reference TRBV13 and TRBJ1-4, is AAGVIQSPRHLIKEKRETATLKCYPIPRHDTVYWYQQGPGQDPQFLISFYEKMQSDKGSIPDRFSAQQFSDYHSELNMSSLELGDSALYFCASSQGDSNEKLFFGSGTQLSVL.

The V and J genes are TRBV20-1 and TRBJ2-5, with D tentatively TRBD2 (5 bases). This CDR3 is 13 amino acids long. From germline, CDR1 is DFQATT and CDR2 SNEGSKA (reference sequence). CDR3 sequence reads: CRAPDSRRETQYF. For the CDR3, the DNA is TGCAGGGCCCCGGACTCCCGTAGGGAGACCCAGTACTTC.

The chain employs TRBV28 and TRBJ2-1, with D perhaps matching TRBD2 (6 bases). In germline, CDR1 is MDHEN, CDR2 SYDVKM. The CDR3 consists of 13 residues. Trimming took 9 bases from V and 7 from J, leaving 16 bases between them. The CDR3 protein is CASEGLSLNEQFF. The DNA of the CDR3 is TGTGCCAGTGAGGGACTCTCTTTGAATGAGCAGTTCTTC.

At least ten counts were recorded for this clonotype. The genes are TRBV7-2 and TRBJ2-5, with TRBD1 identical over 9 bases. V trimming: 4 bases; J trimming: 0 bases; junction bases outside the gene matches: 12. The CDR3 has 18 amino acids. Per the germline V gene, CDR1 is SGHTA and CDR2 is FQGNSA. The CDR3 DNA reads as TGTGCCAGCAGCTCCCCCCTCTTACAGGGGGCCGACCAAGAGACCCAGTACTTC. Protein sequence: CASSSPLLQGADQETQYF.

The V gene is TRBV5-1, the J gene TRBJ2-3; D is unresolved. The CDR3 totals 13 residues. From germline, CDR1 is SGHRS and CDR2 YFSETQ. With 4 bases removed from V and 7 bases from J, the gap between germline ends came to 13 bases. The CDR3 DNA reads TGCGCCAGCAGCCCGACGGGTGGTCATACGCAGTATTTT. Translated, it gives CASSPTGGHTQYF.

This clonotype was detected a few times. The chain recombines TRBV20-1 with TRBJ2-7, with 14 bases fitting TRBD2. The CDR3 has 14 residues. Losses at the gene ends were 3 bases for V and 6 bases for J; bases not matched to a gene: 4. CDR1 is DFQATT, CDR2 SNEGSKA, per germline (reference sequence). The CDR3 loop reads CSARTSGRAIEQYF. CDR3 DNA sequence: TGCAGTGCTAGGACTAGCGGGAGGGCCATCGAGCAGTACTTC.

This chain joins TRBV5-1 and TRBJ2-1; tentatively, D is TRBD2 (6 bases). V was trimmed by 2 bases and J by 11 bases, leaving 20 bases between them. CDR1 and CDR2 (germline): SGHRS, YFSETQ. CDR3 size: 15 residues. CDR3 sequence (DNA): TGCGCCAGCAGCTTAGACGGATCTGGAGGGAATAAGCAGTTCTTC. This codes for CASSLDGSGGNKQFF.

V usage is TRBV5-1 and J usage is TRBJ2-7, with 9 bases lining up with TRBD2. Germline V lookup: CDR1 SGHRS, CDR2 YFSETQ. The CDR3 is 15 amino acids. V shed 0 bases and J 3 bases; nucleotides not matched to a gene: 4. The CDR3 loop reads CASSLVAGEHYEQYF. The CDR3, as DNA: TGCGCCAGCAGCTTGGTAGCGGGGGAACACTACGAGCAGTACTTC.

For the CDR3, the DNA is TGTGCCAGCAGTTCCCAGGGGGGTGTGGGTGGGGCCAACGTCCTGACTTTC. It encodes CASSSQGGVGGANVLTF. V gene TRBV27 combines with J gene TRBJ2-6, with D tentatively TRBD1 (7 bases). With 4 bases removed from V and 3 bases from J, the gap between germline ends came to 16 bases. CDR1 is MNHEY and CDR2 is SMNVEV in the germline V gene (reference sequence). The CDR3 is made up of 17 amino acids.

The rearrangement uses TRBV6-6 and TRBJ1-3; no clear D gene. The CDR3 covers 14 residues. The V and J ends lost 6 bases and 4 bases respectively, with 13 bases between them. CDR1 MNHNY and CDR2 SVGAGI come from the germline V gene (reference sequence). The CDR3 DNA reads as TGTGCCAGCAGCCAGGCAGCGAGAGGAAACACCATATATTTT. Encoded protein: CASSQAARGNTIYF.

This clonotype came up a few times. CDR3 residues: CATSDSRGGLDEQYF. The CDR3 nucleotides are TGTGCCACCAGTGATTCGCGGGGGGGCTTGGATGAGCAGTACTTC. The rearrangement uses TRBV24-1 and TRBJ2-7; the match to TRBD2 covers 9 bases. Germline CDR1 and CDR2: KGHDR and SFDVKD. The V gene end was trimmed by 2 bases and the J gene end by 7 bases; junction bases not matched to a gene: 8. CDR3 length: 15 amino acids.

The chain is built from TRBV12-3 or TRBV12-4 and TRBJ1-2; 7 positions agree with TRBD1. After removal of 6 bases from V and 4 bases from J, the junction contained 5 bases not matched to a gene. The CDR3 length is 13 residues. In nucleotides, the CDR3 is TGTGCCAGCAGCCGGGACAGCATCTATGGCTACACCTTC. This codes for CASSRDSIYGYTF.

The CDR3 coding sequence is TGTGCCAGCAGCCCCTCCGGGACTAGCGTCTACGAGCAGTACTTC. Translated, it gives CASSPSGTSVYEQYF. V usage is TRBV7-2 and J usage is TRBJ2-7; 10 nucleotides agree with TRBD2. Germline CDR1 reads SGHTA; CDR2 reads FQGNSA. V gave up 5 bases and J gave up 3 bases; unmatched junction bases: 7. CDR3 length: 15 residues.

This CDR3 is CASSLIKAKAFF. The DNA for the CDR3 is TGTGCCAGCAGTTTAATTAAGGCTAAAGCTTTCTTT. V usage is TRBV12-3 or TRBV12-4 and J usage is TRBJ1-1; unclear D gene. This CDR3 region has 12 residues. The V end was cut by 2 bases, the J end by 9 bases, with 10 bases between.

The chain uses TRBV6-2 or TRBV6-3 and TRBJ2-2; TRBD1 matches at 7 bases. Losses at the gene ends were 2 bases for V and 3 bases for J; bases not matched to a gene: 12. This CDR3 is 18 amino acids long. CDR1 and CDR2 (germline): MNHEY, SVGEGT. The DNA of the CDR3 is TGTGCCAGCAGTTACCGAACCACAGGGGCCCTGGACACCGGGGAGCTGTTTTTT. It codes for CASSYRTTGALDTGELFF.

The chain recombines TRBV20-1 with TRBJ1-4, with no clear D. The CDR3 consists of 15 residues. The V gene lost 0 bases and the J gene lost 7 bases, with 15 bases spanning the gap. Per the germline V gene, CDR1 is DFQATT and CDR2 is SNEGSKA (reference sequence). The CDR3 spells CSAREEMWMGEKLFF. The DNA of the CDR3 is TGCAGTGCTAGAGAAGAAATGTGGATGGGTGAAAAACTGTTTTTT.

The rearrangement uses TRBV6-1 and TRBJ2-3, with 14 bases lining up with TRBD2. V lost 7 bases, J lost 3 bases, and 6 bases stayed unmatched. The CDR3 loop spans 16 amino acids. Germline CDR1 is MNHNS and CDR2 is SASEGT. CDR3 in DNA: TGTGCCAGCACCGGGACTAGCGGGAGTTTGACAGATACGCAGTATTTT. Amino acid sequence: CASTGTSGSLTDTQYF.